The T cell receptor (beta chain) described here comes from a study of T cells in women clearing cervical HPV infection (dated by TCRdb to the late 2010s). About the investigation overall: The cases were about two dozen women with histologically confirmed HPV16-related CIN3 or worse, and 2 of those women had invasive cancers. Controls were 25 or so women whose single incident HPV16 infection cleared within 12 months without precancer or cancer developing. Case blood was taken at the visit when the lesion was first identified, whereas control blood was taken when infection was no longer detected. Among cases, blood sampling occurred a median of about 150 days after lesion detection, with an interquartile range of roughly 90 to 200 days. HLA typing was available for only a few women, so HLA type could not be excluded as a confounder. This exploratory proof-of-principle case-control study, nested within the Guanacaste HPV Natural History Study in Costa Rica, compared TCR repertoires among women with different cervical HPV16 outcomes. Cases and controls were matched on year of sample collection and on age within five years. Median age was roughly 32 years in cases versus roughly 40 in controls, and baseline characteristics did not differ significantly. In the parent cohort, around 9,900 women aged 18 or older were enrolled in Guanacaste, Costa Rica, during about 1992 to 1994 and then followed for under 8 years. Five blinded duplicates per group were added as quality controls, so that about 60 samples were obtained: 50 or so participants and some 10 replicates.

What the study reported, not specific to this receptor: Because the number of T cells per sample was unknown, the richness differences could reflect varying T-cell content rather than repertoire biology. Across sequencing depths, CIN3+ cases showed significantly higher TCR repertoire richness than controls, but evenness did not differ between the groups. Random forest classifiers that combined richness and V gene abundances separated cases from controls with an estimated AUC of approximately 0.79. The cross-sectional design could not show whether the associations came before the infection or were a result of it, and neither effector/memory subsets nor HPV-specific T cells were isolated. Cases had lower TRBV6-7 relative abundance than controls (approximately 0.11% versus 0.16%; Bonferroni P = 0.0008).

Ends trimmed: V by 3 bases, J by 7 bases; bases unmatched to a gene: 10. The germline V gene gives CDR1 as SGHRS and CDR2 as YFSETQ. The CDR3 starts with the cysteine, ends with the phenylalanine, and has 16 residues. The DNA has 39 bases, all within the CDR3, and is read from base 1. TCR beta CDR3 regions were amplified by multiplex PCR from an average of approximately 1,200 ng genomic DNA per sample using the immunoSEQ assay. Primer bias was corrected in the assay by using a complete synthetic TCR repertoire to establish an amplification baseline. The amplicons were sequenced on the Illumina platform. The original pipeline was this. Error correction of the sequences involved clustering with frequency ratios plus a modified nearest-neighbor algorithm, after which the sequences were analyzed in the immunoSEQ Analyzer using IMGT gene definitions. At each rarefaction depth, TCR richness and evenness were averaged across 20 rarefaction repeats, and samples with fewer sequences than that depth were excluded. Relative abundances of V, D and J genes were compared between groups using Wilcoxon rank sum tests, with FDR correction applied. Blinded duplicates gave an intraclass correlation of roughly 96% for TCR richness and an average of 76.4% across 70 or so gene segments. As stored in TCRdb, this immuneACCESS dataset retains in-frame rearrangements with V and J assigned. A fraction of the clones does not appear; measured against another copy, unresolved V genes explain less than half of the discrepancy, and the remainder lacks a known reason. V and J calls and clone size come straight from that table; D and trimming were deduced from the DNA. This specimen's table enumerates about 22,000 clones. Of the sample, about 3.5% is held by the ten largest clones.

As to this clone: Its antigen remains unidentified. The read comes to an end 3 residues before the CDR3 does, leaving the germline J gene to fill in the end.

Every participant had a single incident cervical HPV16 infection, and prevalent HPV16 infections were excluded. Cervical HPV DNA was detected by MY09/MY11 PCR and genotyped by dot-blot hybridization. Around 15 mL of heparinized blood were centrifuged, and the buffy coat was split into aliquots, frozen at -30 degrees C, and then kept at -80 degrees C. QIAGEN kits were used to extract genomic DNA from the buffy coat specimens. In this chain, TRBV5-1 is recombined with TRBJ2-1, with TRBD2 identical over 10 junction bases. Material for sequencing was blood buffy coat. This TCR derives from a woman between 18 and 75 years old with a cervical HPV16 infection that either progressed to CIN3+ or cleared (not recorded which). The CDR3 region: CASSYRPSGRMNEQFF. The sequenced part of the CDR3 DNA is TGCGCCAGCAGCTACCGTCCTAGCGGGAGAATGAATGAG.